These 21 T cell receptor beta chains share one sample of origin, sequenced in a study of persistence of HIV-infected CD4 T cells. No cognate antigen is known for these TCRs. The immunoSEQ assay was version 4, run in survey mode. The protocol was immunoSEQ multiplex PCR, while the TCRdb copy is restricted to in-frame clones and leaves out a portion. The data hold around 24,000 clones, with about 74% observed a single time. The stimulus was an HIV-1 Gag 15-mer peptide pool, 0.85 to 1 ug/peptide/mL. Responding CD4+ T cells were sorted by upregulation of both CD40 ligand and CD69. The sample consisted of CD4+ T cells sorted from PBMCs after roughly 18-hour stimulation, taken from a patient who received antiretroviral therapy. These receptors came from an adult man with HIV who was CMV-seropositive.

The chain recombines TRBV6-1 with TRBJ2-7, with a weak D call TRBD2 (5 bases). The CDR3 is made up of 15 amino acids. Trimming cost V 2 bases and J 2 bases, with 13 bases left between them. The germline gives CDR1 MNHNS, CDR2 SASEGT. The CDR3 nucleotides are TGTGCCAGCAGTGAAACGCGGGCTAGCCCCTACGAGCAGTACTTC. It is translated as CASSETRASPYEQYF.

The chain is built from TRBV6-5 and TRBJ2-7; 8 nucleotides match TRBD2. V shed 6 bases, J shed 3 bases, and the junction held 7 bases outside the gene matches. Germline-derived CDR1 and CDR2 are MNHEY and SVGAGI. The CDR3 spans 14 residues. The CDR3 region is CASSTGGIFYEQYF. In DNA form, the CDR3 reads TGTGCCAGCAGCACGGGGGGGATCTTCTACGAGCAGTACTTC.

V and J are TRBV19 and TRBJ1-2, with 9 nucleotides matching TRBD1. CDR3 length equals 18 residues. V lost 0 bases to trimming and J lost 2 bases; unmatched junction nucleotides: 10. The germline gives CDR1 LNHDA, CDR2 SQIVND (reference sequence). CDR3 amino acids: CASSIDQTWGTGNYGYTF. The CDR3 DNA follows: TGTGCCAGTAGTATAGATCAAACATGGGGGACAGGGAACTATGGCTACACCTTC. The full variable domain, its missing parts supplied by reference TRBV19 and TRBJ1-2, is DGGITQSPKYLFRKEGQNVTLSCEQNLNHDAMYWYRQDPGQGLRLIYYSQIVNDFQKGDIAEGYSVSREKKESFPLTVTSAQKNPTAFYLCASSIDQTWGTGNYGYTFGSGTRLTVV.

The chain joins TRBV23-1 to TRBJ1-5; no clear D gene. TRBV23-1 carries the ORF label, with uncertain function. The CDR3 is made up of 15 amino acids. Between the trimmed V and J ends, which lost 2 bases and 1 base, there was a span of 9 bases. The chain's CDR3 is CASSQMGRSNQPQHF. CDR3 nucleotide sequence: TGCGCCAGCAGTCAAATGGGGAGAAGCAATCAGCCCCAGCATTTT.

The chain couples TRBV5-1 to TRBJ2-7, with 9 positions matching TRBD1. CDR3 size: 16 residues. The germline CDR1 and CDR2 sequences are SGHRS and YFSETQ. The V gene end was trimmed by 0 bases and the J gene end by 4 bases; junction bases not matched to a gene: 8. CDR3 loop: CASSLAETGGIYEQYF. DNA for the CDR3: TGCGCCAGCAGCTTGGCCGAGACAGGGGGGATTTACGAGCAGTACTTC.

The genes are TRBV28 and TRBJ2-7; 7 bases agree with TRBD2. Germline CDR1 is MDHEN and CDR2 is SYDVKM. CDR3 length equals 14 residues. V was pared by 8 bases and J by 0 bases, with 7 bases of the junction left unmatched. CDR3 bases: TGTGCCAGCCTTGGGGGGGTTCACTCCTACGAGCAGTACTTC. Residues: CASLGGVHSYEQYF. Combining the CDR3 with reference TRBV28 and TRBJ2-7 gives the whole variable domain DVKVTQSSRYLVKRTGEKVFLECVQDMDHENMFWYRQDPGLGLRLIYFSYDVKMKEKGDIPEGYSVSREKKERFSLILESASTNQTSMYLCASLGGVHSYEQYFGPGTRLTVT.

CDR3 DNA: TGCGCCAGCAGCTTGGGGAAGTCCGGGACTAGCGGGTACAATGAGCAGTTCTTC. As protein: CASSLGKSGTSGYNEQFF. The chain joins TRBV5-1 to TRBJ2-1; 12 bases map to TRBD2. Germline CDR1 and CDR2: SGHRS and YFSETQ. This CDR3 is 18 amino acids long. With V trimmed by 0 bases and J by 4 bases, 8 bases remained unmatched.

The chain has TRBV5-6 and TRBJ2-2, with D perhaps TRBD1 or TRBD2 (5 bases each). The germline V gene has CDR1 SGHDT and CDR2 YYEEEE. V shed 4 bases and J shed 2 bases, with 12 bases lying between them. The CDR3 is 15 residues long. DNA for the CDR3: TGTGCCAGCAGCACGGGACGGACCAACACCGGGGAGCTGTTTTTT. The encoded protein is CASSTGRTNTGELFF. Filled out from reference TRBV5-6 and TRBJ2-2, the complete variable domain reads DAGVTQSPTHLIKTRGQQVTLRCSPKSGHDTVSWYQQALGQGPQFIFQYYEEEERQRGNFPDRFSGHQFPNYSSELNVNALLLGDSALYLCASSTGRTNTGELFFGEGSRLTVL.

Comment on this clone: This CDR3 is also generated by other DNA sequences in the sample. The chain recombines TRBV5-1 with TRBJ1-2; D might be TRBD1 (5 bases). Germline CDR1 reads SGHRS; CDR2 reads YFSETQ. The CDR3 is 12 amino acids. The ends were cut back, 0 bases at V and 5 bases at J, with 5 bases in the middle. The CDR3 sequence is CASSLDRYGYTF. Written as DNA, the CDR3 is TGCGCCAGCAGCTTGGACAGGTATGGCTACACCTTC.

This chain connects TRBV5-1 to TRBJ2-3; D remains unclear. The CDR3 runs 15 residues. The germline V gene encodes CDR1 SGHRS and CDR2 YFSETQ. Trimming pared 3 bases from V and 2 bases from J, leaving 13 bases between. The CDR3 DNA reads as TGCGCCAGCAGCTCCGTGACTGGGCCCACAGATACGCAGTATTTT. Translating it yields CASSSVTGPTDTQYF.

The V gene is TRBV2, the J gene TRBJ2-7; D is undetermined. Germline V gene sequence: CDR1 SNHLY, CDR2 FYNNEI. Trimming removed 4 bases from V and 3 bases from J, with 7 bases in between. The CDR3 consists of 12 residues. The CDR3 spells CASSVKNYEQYF. DNA of the CDR3: TGTGCCAGCAGTGTAAAGAACTACGAGCAGTACTTC.

This clone was seen a handful of times. The chain carries TRBV6-5 and TRBJ1-2, with TRBD1 matching over 7 bases. Trimming at V came to 5 bases and at J to 2 bases, leaving 5 bases not matched to a gene. From germline, CDR1 is MNHEY and CDR2 SVGAGI. This CDR3 has 14 amino acids. In nucleotides, the CDR3 is TGTGCCAGCAGTCGGGGGACAGAAAACTATGGCTACACCTTC. Its translation is CASSRGTENYGYTF.

In this sample, this clone turned up a few times. The chain has TRBV19 and TRBJ1-5; D is ambiguous. CDR3 size: 14 residues. Looked up from germline, CDR1 is LNHDA and CDR2 is SQIVND (reference sequence). Between the trimmed V and J ends, which lost 3 bases and 3 bases, there was a span of 9 bases. Here the CDR3 DNA reads TGTGCCAGTAGTATCTCGATAGTCAATCAGCCCCAGCATTTT. This gives the protein CASSISIVNQPQHF. Filled out from reference TRBV19 and TRBJ1-5, the complete variable domain reads DGGITQSPKYLFRKEGQNVTLSCEQNLNHDAMYWYRQDPGQGLRLIYYSQIVNDFQKGDIAEGYSVSREKKESFPLTVTSAQKNPTAFYLCASSISIVNQPQHFGDGTRLSIL.

In its sample, this clone was seen once. This chain joins TRBV19 and TRBJ2-1; 16 nucleotides match TRBD2. V lost 8 bases, J lost 10 bases, and 2 bases stayed unmatched. The germline V gene encodes CDR1 LNHDA and CDR2 SQIVND (reference sequence). This CDR3 spans 13 amino acids. CDR3 DNA sequence: TGTGCCAGTGGGACTAGCGGGGGGGCCGAGCAGTTCTTC. As protein: CASGTSGGAEQFF.

This clone occurred a few times. The CDR3 spells CASSEWGQGVKPQHF. CDR3 nucleotide sequence: TGTGCCAGCAGTGAATGGGGACAGGGAGTTAAGCCCCAGCATTTT. The J gene is TRBJ1-5, the V gene TRBV6-1; 9 positions agree with TRBD1. This CDR3 is 15 amino acids long. Germline V gene lookup returns CDR1 MNHNS and CDR2 SASEGT. The junction had 7 bases not matched to a gene; V was cut back by 2 bases and J by 8 bases.

V and J are TRBV5-1 and TRBJ2-1; 7 nucleotides agree with TRBD2. J lost 10 bases, V lost 2 bases, and 12 bases had no gene match. The CDR3 runs 15 residues. Germline V gene sequence: CDR1 SGHRS, CDR2 YFSETQ. CDR3 loop: CASSFPSGNGEEQFF. The DNA for the CDR3 is TGCGCCAGCAGCTTCCCTAGCGGAAACGGGGAGGAGCAGTTCTTC.

The V and J genes are TRBV7-2 and TRBJ2-7; D is perhaps TRBD2 (5 bases). The V and J ends lost 5 bases and 6 bases respectively, with 11 bases between them. Germline CDR1 reads SGHTA; CDR2 reads FQGNSA. CDR3 length: 12 residues. In DNA, the CDR3 is TGTGCCAGCAGCGCGGGTATCTCCGAGCAGTACTTC. It encodes CASSAGISEQYF.

The V call is TRBV10-3, the J call TRBJ2-1; weak D call: TRBD2 (6 bases). Trimming took 0 bases from V and 4 from J, leaving 10 bases between them. CDR3 length: 15 amino acids. The germline gives CDR1 ENHRY, CDR2 SYGVKD. The CDR3 is CAISESTSGYNEQFF. CDR3 bases: TGTGCCATCAGTGAGTCGACAAGCGGGTACAATGAGCAGTTCTTC.

This chain connects TRBV2 to TRBJ2-7, with D perhaps TRBD1 (5 bases). The CDR3 spans 16 residues. The V gene lost 6 bases and the J gene lost 3 bases, with 21 bases spanning the gap. From germline, CDR1 is SNHLY and CDR2 FYNNEI. CDR3 sequence (DNA): TGTGCCAGCAGAGCCGATACAGGTAATCCGATCTACGAGCAGTACTTC. This translates into CASRADTGNPIYEQYF.

The sample holds a few counts of this clone. The chain joins TRBV7-3 to TRBJ1-1, with D possibly matching TRBD1 (5 bases). Germline V CDR1 and CDR2: SGHTA, FQGTGA. V gave up 5 bases and J gave up 1 base, with 23 bases separating them. This CDR3 is 18 amino acids long. Written as DNA, the CDR3 is TGTGCCAGCAGCGGGCTGGGACCGCCAAGGGGAGGGAACACTGAAGCTTTCTTT. It encodes CASSGLGPPRGGNTEAFF.

The chain employs TRBV7-9 and TRBJ2-3; D not resolved. Trimming pared 5 bases from V and 0 bases from J, leaving 6 bases between. The CDR3 is 13 amino acids. Germline lookup yields CDR1 SEHNR and CDR2 FQNEAQ (reference sequence). Written as DNA, the CDR3 is TGTGCCAGCAGCAGAATAAGCACAGATACGCAGTATTTT. It codes for CASSRISTDTQYF.